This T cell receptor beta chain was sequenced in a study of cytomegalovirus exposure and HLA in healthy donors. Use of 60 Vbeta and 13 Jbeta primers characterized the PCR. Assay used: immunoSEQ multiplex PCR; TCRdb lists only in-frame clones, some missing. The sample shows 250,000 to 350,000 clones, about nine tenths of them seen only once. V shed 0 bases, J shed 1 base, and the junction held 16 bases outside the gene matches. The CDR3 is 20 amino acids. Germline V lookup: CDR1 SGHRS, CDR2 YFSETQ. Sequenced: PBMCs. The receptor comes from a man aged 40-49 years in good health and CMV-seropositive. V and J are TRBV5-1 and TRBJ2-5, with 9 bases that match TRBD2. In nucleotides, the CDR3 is TGCGCCAGCAGCTTGGGTGTAGCGGGAGCGCGCCGAAACCTCCAAGAGACCCAGTACTTC. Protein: CASSLGVAGARRNLQETQYF. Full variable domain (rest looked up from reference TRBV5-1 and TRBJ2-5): KAGVTQTPRYLIKTRGQQVTLSCSPISGHRSVSWYQQTPGQGLQFLFEYFSETQRNKGNFPGRFSGRQFSNSRSEMNVSTLELGDSALYLCASSLGVAGARRNLQETQYFGPGTRLLVL.